Reported below is one TCR beta chain. Its antigen is not identified. Assay: immunoSEQ multiplex PCR; the TCRdb copy retains only in-frame clones and omits some. Of some 250,000 clones in the sample, approximately 86% were seen once. This record comes from a study of cytomegalovirus exposure and HLA in healthy donors. The study, taken as a whole, reports: Many donors carried some public TCRs, although rarity characterized most TCR sequences. Subsequent analysis of the approximately 120 validation repertoires found a tendency for first-cohort TCR clusters to co-occur. The authors confirmed in vitro that a few CMV-associated chains were specific for CMV antigens. Per published reports, the classifier diagnosed cytomegalovirus status with high specificity and sensitivity.

Germline CDR1 and CDR2: KGHSH and LQKENI. The CDR3 consists of 14 residues. J was trimmed by 4 bases and V by 1 base; bases with no gene match: 3. The receptor comes from a woman between 25 and 40 years old in good health and CMV-seropositive. This rearrangement joins TRBV18 to TRBJ1-1; the match to TRBD1 covers 7 bases. What was sequenced was PBMCs. The CDR3 coding sequence is TGTGCCAGCTCACCACAGGGGGCCGGCACTGAAGCTTTCTTT. Protein: CASSPQGAGTEAFF.